This T cell receptor (beta chain) was found in a study of regulatory T cells in long-lasting Graves disease (dated by TCRdb to 2020 to 2023). For context, the study as a whole: Antithyroid drugs had been taken for less than 3 months by newly diagnosed Graves' disease patients. Patients with persistent Graves' disease were compared with patients with newly diagnosed Graves' disease using TCR sequencing and RNA sequencing of peripheral blood. The study was conducted in China and was registered as a clinical trial. A total of around 35 samples underwent TCR sequencing: around 13 from persistent and about 20 from newly diagnosed Graves' disease patients. Results the study describes overall, beyond this receptor: Compared with newly diagnosed patients, persistent Graves' disease patients had lower TCR Shannon entropy and fewer highly expanded clones, which suggests clonal expansion. More public clonotypes were shared among persistent patients (about 2,800) than among newly diagnosed patients (more than 950). The authors noted that the small sample size was a limitation that may lower accuracy. The study examined only peripheral blood because the primary lesion, thyroid tissue, could not be accessed. Sequencing and analysis were limited to the TCR beta chain. Preferential use of TRBV28, TRBJ1-2 and TRBJ2-5 was observed in persistent disease, whereas TRBV20-1 and TRBJ2-1 were favored in newly diagnosed disease.

For this chain, trimming is 5 bases at the V end and 2 bases at the J end, and the number of junction bases without a gene match is 5. The CDR3, from cysteine to phenylalanine, totals 15 residues. The only DNA kept is the CDR3, 45 bases in frame from the first base. The meaning of the sample's time point label: newly diagnosed GD, antithyroid drugs for less than 3 months. For both TCR sequencing and RNA sequencing, RNA was extracted from PBMCs using TRIzol. The diagnosis of Graves' disease followed American Thyroid Association guidelines. Patients were recruited from an endocrinology department in Xi'an, China. Each patient gave approximately 8.8 milliliters of peripheral blood, collected in an EDTA anticoagulant tube. PBMCs were isolated by Ficoll Paque Plus density gradient separation without further T cell sorting. An Agilent 2100 Bioanalyzer and agarose gel were used to assess RNA quality, and a NanoDrop 2000 was used to measure RNA concentration.

This clonotype was seen repeatedly, ten times or more. It lacks a known antigen. Qualities for individual bases were not recorded, and no much larger clone is one base off. Receptors were amplified or captured by multiplex PCR. The sequencer was an Illumina HiSeq 4000. CDR3 regions were amplified by Arm-PCR with iRepertoire HTBI primers to construct TCR beta libraries. Before sequencing, the PCR products went through gel purification. As for the original processing: Across samples, 55 to 80 TRBV and 14 TRBJ segments were identified and used for gene usage analysis of CDR3 amino acid clonotypes. COPE and FqMerger were used to merge filtered high-quality paired reads into contigs. BLAST was used to align contigs to IMGT TRBV, TRBD and TRBJ reference genes, with CDR3 defined following IMGT. Any clonotype with a frequency above 0.1% was classified as a highly expanded clone. Repertoire diversity was measured by Shannon entropy, and V-J evenness by the Gini coefficient. A clonotype found in more than one individual was treated as public. TCRdb took the public reads, trimmed them with fastp at Q25, ran MiXCR for clone calling and kept in-frame beta chains. Every CDR3 protein is listed once, alongside the most common genes and DNA of its rows. The V and J calls follow TCRdb's processing rather than the paper's. The table for this sample lists 500,000 or so distinct CDR3 sequences; 15% to 20% of them were counted only once. The leading ten clones occupy less than 15% of the sample.

These sequences were also reported in another study, on T cells in Graves' hyperthyroidism and ophthalmopathy. That second report states: A patient counted as having stable Graves' hyperthyroidism if no progression to ophthalmopathy occurred over 18 months of follow-up. Hyperthyroidism patients were aged 18 to 65 years and newly diagnosed, with disease duration of less than 2 months. Exclusion was applied to patients with uncontrolled infections, other autoimmune diseases, pregnancy or lactation. Clinical symptoms, serum thyroxine and TRAb, thyroid ultrasound, and orbital computed tomography formed the basis for the diagnoses. The first round of RT-PCR for the TCR CDR3 was performed with the HTBI primer set and the Qiagen OneStep RT-PCR kit. Most expanded thyroid clonotypes (frequency above 0.001) were also detected in blood, a finding suggesting that blood repertoires may reflect thyroid immune responses. A 13 V-J signature model separated ophthalmopathy from stable hyperthyroidism, with roughly 88% sensitivity and around 84% specificity in cross-validation and 80%/75% in testing. In validation, progression to ophthalmopathy was predicted by the model with approximately 67% sensitivity and roughly 76% specificity, a median of about 6 months before onset. A discovery cohort of roughly 96 patients, roughly 45 with Graves' ophthalmopathy and approximately 55 with stable Graves' hyperthyroidism, was used to find distinguishing TCR V-J signatures. An independent validation cohort of around 19 hyperthyroidism patients and 17 patients who later progressed to ophthalmopathy tested prospective prediction of ophthalmopathy. For training and testing, the 100 or so patients in the discovery cohort were randomly divided in a 7:3 ratio. Thyroid tissue and blood T-cell repertoires from several Graves' hyperthyroidism patients were also compared in the study. Once sampling was done, hyperthyroidism patients were given methimazole at a starting dose of 30 mg daily, whereas ophthalmopathy patients were given high-dose intravenous methylprednisolone. Libraries were constructed in a second round of multiplex PCR, after which size selection and purification were carried out. The libraries were sequenced on an Illumina HiSeq2000 using paired-end 100 bp reads. SOAPnuke was used to process the raw data, throwing out any read that contained adapters or uncalled bases, had a mean Phred below 15, or lacked an exact constant-primer or identifier match. High-quality paired reads were merged using COPE v1.2.5, and each unique nucleotide sequence was defined as a clonotype. MiTCR v1.1 was used to align the clonotypes against IMGT TRBV, TRBD and TRBJ reference segments. Only V-J combinations with frequency above 0.0001, covering approximately 99% of repertoires, were analysed. A TCS score was defined as the ratio between F50 (clonal expansion) and ExV (chaos), using BLOSUM62-based TCRdist between CDR3 peptides within each V-J. Welch's t-statistics and random forest reduced around 520 V-J features to some 14, which were used in a naive Bayes classifier (R e1071). No statistical method was used to fix the sample size in advance, and group allocation was not hidden from the investigators. The paper reports TCR Vbeta CDR3 sequencing of roughly 140 peripheral blood samples: approximately 41 ophthalmopathy, 70 to 85 hyperthyroidism and around 17 progressor patients.

Recombination connected TRBV12-3 or TRBV12-4 to TRBJ2-3; the central 9 bases match TRBD2. This clonotype originated in a man aged 35 to 55 with Graves disease. Donor details come from another sample of the same person, matched by shared clones. This material consisted of peripheral blood mononuclear cells (PBMCs), taken at new diagnosis, from a patient treated with antithyroid drugs. The CDR3 reads as follows: CASSRTSATTDTQYF. At the DNA level, the sequence is TGTGCCAGCAGTCGGACTAGCGCGACCACAGATACGCAGTATTTT.